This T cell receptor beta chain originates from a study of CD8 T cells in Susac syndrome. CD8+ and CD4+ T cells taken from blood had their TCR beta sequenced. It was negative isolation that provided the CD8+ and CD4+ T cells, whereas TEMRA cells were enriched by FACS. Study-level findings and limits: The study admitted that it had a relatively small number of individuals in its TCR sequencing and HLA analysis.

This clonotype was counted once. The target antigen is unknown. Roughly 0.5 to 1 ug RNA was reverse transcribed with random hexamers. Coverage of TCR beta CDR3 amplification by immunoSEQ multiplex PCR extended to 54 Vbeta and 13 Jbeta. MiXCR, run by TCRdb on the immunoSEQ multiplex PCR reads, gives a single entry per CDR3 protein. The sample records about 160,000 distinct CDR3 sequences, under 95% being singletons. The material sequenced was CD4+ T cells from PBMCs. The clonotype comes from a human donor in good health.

CDR3 region: CASSDPGQSTDTQYF. In DNA, the CDR3 is TGTGCCAGCAGTGACCCGGGACAGAGCACAGATACGCAGTATTTT. The chain carries TRBV25-1 and TRBJ2-3; 7 bases line up with TRBD1. Germline lookup yields CDR1 MGHDK and CDR2 SYGVNS. The trim removed 3 bases at V and 0 bases at J, leaving 3 bases unmatched. The CDR3 contains 15 residues.